This T cell receptor (beta chain) was captured by sequencing in a study of blood T cell repertoires in COVID-19 (dated by TCRdb to 2020 to 2021). About the investigation overall: Samples covering the acute and convalescent phases of COVID-19 were provided by collaborators in the United States, Italy and Spain. The material from the prospective study consisted of cDNA or gDNA derived from T cells, B-cell-depleted T cells, or PBMCs. Samples were obtained from the ongoing ImmuneRACE study (first 160 participants) and from 1,200 or so subjects provided by 6 global collaborators. Where HLA class I and class II types were available, the types were taken from metadata supplied by the sample provider, not from assay-based typing. A freely available public database, intended as a resource for researchers studying the immune response to SARS-CoV-2, is where the repertoires were released. Nearly every sample came with metadata listing a de-identified subject ID, COVID-19 status, age in years and sex. The dataset comprised deeply sampled blood TCRbeta repertoires from subjects exposed to, actively infected with, or recovered from COVID-19. Findings and caveats that apply to the study as a whole: The quantity of clinical and demographic metadata differed by source and by participant and was supplied without curation.

The CDR3 covers 14 residues, taking in both the cysteine and the phenylalanine. Just CDR3 DNA is preserved here, 42 bases in frame from base 1. Worth noting for this clone: The antigen it binds to is not known. Base-call qualities are not available, and no considerably larger clone is one nucleotide away.

The immunoSEQ Assay, a bias-controlled multiplex PCR, was used to amplify TCRbeta CDR3 regions from genomic DNA. The authors' analysis ran thus. Nucleated cell counts per sample were estimated from amplification of reference gene primers within the assay. Sequence reads were collapsed and filtered to measure the absolute abundance of every unique TCRbeta CDR3 rearrangement. Productive Simpson clonality was computed per sample as the square root of Simpson's diversity index over productive rearrangements. TCRdb limited this immuneACCESS table to in-frame rearrangements with V and J called. A share of clones is missing; checked studies link under half to unresolved V genes, and the rest is unexplained. V and J calls and clone size come straight from that table; D and trimming were deduced from the DNA. In this sample the table shows 300,000 to 400,000 clones, around 86% of which occur a single time. The ten top clones hold over 2.5% of the sample.

The collaborating institutions used their own protocols to collect whole blood in K2EDTA tubes. For TCRbeta analysis, collaborators shipped samples in one of three forms: frozen whole blood, isolated PBMCs, or DNA extracted from either of those sample types. The chain is assembled from TRBV21-1 and TRBJ1-5; TRBD1, the table's D call, was not compared with the DNA. TRBV21-1 is deemed a pseudogene. What was sequenced was peripheral blood. The sequence was collected from a human donor in a cohort sampled during active COVID-19. The nucleotide sequence reads as follows: TGTGCCAGCAGCAAGCGACACTGCAATCAGCCCCAGCATTTT. Its protein reads: CASSKRHCNQPQHF.